These 17 T cell receptor beta chains came from one sample sequenced in a study of CD8+CD57+ T cells in acquired aplastic anemia. It was patients with CD8+CD57+ cell expansion by flow cytometry who were chosen for sequencing. The TCR beta profiling, which covered VDJ combination and CDR3 sequence, was carried out using genomic DNA as the template. TCRdb reprocessed the reads via MiXCR and lists one record per CDR3 protein. Among about 150,000 distinct CDR3 sequences, 52% were seen once, and the ten largest hold roughly 12%. Sequencing used sorted CD4+, CD8+, or CD8+CD57+ T cells (not recorded which) from PBMCs. These TCRs come from a human donor with aplastic anemia.

The genes are TRBV5-4 and TRBJ1-1; D perhaps matches TRBD1 (6 bases). Germline loops: CDR1 SGHNT, CDR2 YYREEE (reference sequence). The CDR3 covers 15 residues. V was shortened by 3 bases and J by 5 bases, with 17 bases between the two germline ends. The CDR3 here is CASSSSGTPPTEAFF. DNA for the CDR3: TGTGCCAGCAGCTCCTCCGGGACACCCCCAACTGAAGCTTTCTTT.

The J gene is TRBJ2-7, the V gene TRBV7-9; 8 nucleotides line up with TRBD1. The CDR3 is made up of 14 amino acids. V lost 5 bases to trimming and J lost 6 bases; unmatched junction nucleotides: 9. Per germline, CDR1 SEHNR and CDR2 FQNEAQ (reference sequence). CDR3 residues: CASSPPGQVLEQYF. For the CDR3, the DNA is TGTGCCAGCAGCCCTCCGGGACAGGTCCTCGAGCAGTACTTC.

The count of this clonotype is one. The chain has TRBV19 and TRBJ1-1; D is perhaps TRBD1 (6 bases). V lost 5 bases and J lost 5, with 9 bases in between. The CDR3 loop spans 12 amino acids. In germline, CDR1 is LNHDA, CDR2 SQIVND (reference sequence). The CDR3 protein is CASSFGQTEAFF. The CDR3 DNA sequence: TGTGCCAGTAGTTTTGGACAGACTGAAGCTTTCTTT.

This clonotype was observed a few times. Being one base from a much bigger clone, this may be a read error. This chain uses TRBV9 with TRBJ2-7; D remains ambiguous. Per the germline V gene, CDR1 is SGDLS and CDR2 is YYNGEE. The CDR3 runs to 13 residues. The DNA for the CDR3 is TGTGCCAGCAGCGGATCTAGTGCCTACGAGCAGTGCTTC. Residues: CASSGSSAYEQCF. The variable domain in full, completed from reference TRBV9 and TRBJ2-7, reads DSGVTQTPKHLITATGQRVTLRCSPRSGDLSVYWYQQSLDQGLQFLIQYYNGEERAKGNILERFSAQQFPDLHSELNLSSLELGDSALYFCASSGSSAYEQCFGPGTRLTVT.

This clonotype was recorded at least ten times. The gene calls are TRBV7-2 and TRBJ2-7; unclear D gene. V lost 2 bases and J lost 7, with 15 bases in between. The length of the CDR3 is 14 residues. CDR1 and CDR2 from the germline V gene are SGHTA and FQGNSA. CDR3 bases: TGTGCCAGCAGCTTATACAGCGTCCTTGAGGAGCAGTACTTC. This codes for CASSLYSVLEEQYF.

This rearrangement joins TRBV12-3 or TRBV12-4 to TRBJ1-1, with a weak D call TRBD1 (5 bases). Trimming stripped 7 bases from V and 1 base from J, with 13 bases between. The CDR3 has 14 amino acids. The CDR3 DNA reads TGTGCCAGCACCCAGACAGTGCCGAACACTGAAGCTTTCTTT. It encodes CASTQTVPNTEAFF.

The V and J genes are TRBV30 and TRBJ1-1; D is uncertain. The V end was cut by 2 bases, the J end by 3 bases, with 7 bases between. The CDR3 loop spans 12 amino acids. Germline CDR1 reads GTSNPN; CDR2 reads SVGIG (reference sequence). The CDR3 DNA sequence: TGTGCCTGGAGTCAGTGGGACACTGAAGCTTTCTTT. Translated, it gives CAWSQWDTEAFF.

This chain connects TRBV12-3 or TRBV12-4 to TRBJ2-7; the D gene is possibly TRBD1 (6 bases). The CDR3 consists of 14 residues. The germline V and J ends were trimmed by 6 bases and 2 bases, with 14 bases remaining between them. The CDR3 bases are TGTGCCAGCAGACCCCGGACAGAACCCTACGAGCAGTACTTC. Its translation: CASRPRTEPYEQYF.

In its sample, this clonotype was seen a few times. As DNA, the CDR3 is TGTGCCAGTAGTATAAAACGAGGCGGCCAAGAGACCCAGTACTTC. This sequence encodes CASSIKRGGQETQYF. The V and J genes are TRBV19 and TRBJ2-5; the D is unclear. The V end was cut by 2 bases, the J end by 1 base, with 11 bases between. Germline V gives CDR1 LNHDA, CDR2 SQIVND (reference sequence). This CDR3 is built from 15 residues. Combining the CDR3 with reference TRBV19 and TRBJ2-5 gives the whole variable domain DGGITQSPKYLFRKEGQNVTLSCEQNLNHDAMYWYRQDPGQGLRLIYYSQIVNDFQKGDIAEGYSVSREKKESFPLTVTSAQKNPTAFYLCASSIKRGGQETQYFGPGTRLLVL.

This clonotype appeared many times. This chain connects TRBV11-1 to TRBJ2-1, with a tentative D call TRBD2 (5 bases). V was trimmed by 3 bases and J by 0 bases, leaving 9 bases between them. Germline assignment: CDR1 SGHAT and CDR2 FQDESV (reference sequence). The CDR3 is 15 residues long. The CDR3, as DNA: TGTGCCAGCAGCTTTTTGGGGAGCTCCTACAATGAGCAGTTCTTC. This sequence encodes CASSFLGSSYNEQFF.

The chain uses TRBV29-1 and TRBJ2-7, with D maybe TRBD1 (7 bases). The CDR3 runs 12 residues. V dropped 8 bases and J dropped 4 bases, with 15 bases sitting between them. In germline, CDR1 is SQVTM, CDR2 ANQGSEA. CDR3 nucleotides: TGCAGCACCCGCGGGACAGCTTACGAGCAGTACTTC. This translates into CSTRGTAYEQYF.

This clonotype was observed at least ten times. The chain couples TRBV12-3 or TRBV12-4 to TRBJ2-2; D is undetermined. Trimming took off 7 bases at V and 4 bases at J, with 4 bases between the two ends. This CDR3 comprises 11 residues. CDR3 DNA: TGTGCCAGCACCCTCACCGGGGAGCTGTTTTTT. This translates into CASTLTGELFF.

This clonotype has a handful of counts. The V gene is TRBV27, the J gene TRBJ1-1; D gene uncertain. Germline assignment: CDR1 MNHEY and CDR2 SMNVEV (reference sequence). The CDR3 totals 14 residues. Trimming left V 3 bases short and J 4 bases short, with 12 bases between. The CDR3 is CASSLGRMGTEAFF. For the CDR3, the DNA is TGTGCCAGCAGTTTGGGCAGGATGGGCACTGAAGCTTTCTTT.

This chain joins TRBV7-9 and TRBJ1-1; tentative D call: TRBD1 (5 bases). The ends were cut back, 2 bases at V and 4 bases at J, with 11 bases in the middle. The CDR3 spans 14 residues. Germline V gene data show CDR1 as SEHNR and CDR2 as FQNEAQ (reference sequence). CDR3 DNA sequence: TGTGCCAGCAGCTTACAGCCGGGGGGCACTGAAGCTTTCTTT. This translates into CASSLQPGGTEAFF.

DNA of the CDR3: TGCAGCCGCCGGGGCTTACCTCCGGGCAATGAGCAGTTCTTC. It encodes CSRRGLPPGNEQFF. The rearrangement uses TRBV29-1 and TRBJ2-1; D tentatively fits TRBD1 or TRBD2 (5 bases each). This CDR3 spans 14 amino acids. Trimming cost V 8 bases and J 6 bases, with 20 bases left between them. CDR1 and CDR2 from the germline V gene are SQVTM and ANQGSEA.

V gene TRBV2 combines with J gene TRBJ1-2, with a tentative D call TRBD1 (5 bases). Germline values: CDR1 SNHLY, CDR2 FYNNEI. This CDR3 is built from 14 residues. V gave up 2 bases and J gave up 8 bases, with 15 bases separating them. CDR3 bases: TGTGCCAGCAGTGAAAGGTCTGCACCAGGGGGCTACACCTTC. Translating gives CASSERSAPGGYTF.

This clonotype was picked up a small number of times. This chain uses TRBV6-1 with TRBJ2-7; possibly TRBD2 for D (5 bases). Trimming removed 6 bases from V and 2 bases from J, with 14 bases in between. Germline CDR1 MNHNS, CDR2 SASEGT. The CDR3 is made up of 14 amino acids. CDR3 in DNA: TGTGCCAGCAGCCCCAACAGCGGAACCTACGAGCAGTACTTC. Translation gives CASSPNSGTYEQYF.